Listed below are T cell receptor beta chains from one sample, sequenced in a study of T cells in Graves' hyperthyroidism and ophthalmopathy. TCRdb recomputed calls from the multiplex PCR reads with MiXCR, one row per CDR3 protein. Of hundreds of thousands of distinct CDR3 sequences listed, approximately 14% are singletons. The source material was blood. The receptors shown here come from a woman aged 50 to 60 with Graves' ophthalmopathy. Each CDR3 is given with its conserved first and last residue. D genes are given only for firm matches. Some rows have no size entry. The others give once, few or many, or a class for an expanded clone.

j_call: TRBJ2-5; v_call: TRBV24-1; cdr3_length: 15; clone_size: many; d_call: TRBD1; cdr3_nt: TGTGCCACCAGTGATGCGACAGGGGTTCGAGAGACCCAGTACTTC; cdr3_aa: CATSDATGVRETQYF
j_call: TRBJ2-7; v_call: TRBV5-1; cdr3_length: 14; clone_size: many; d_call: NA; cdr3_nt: TGCGCCAGCAGCTTACAGGACGTCTCCTACGAGCAGTACTTC; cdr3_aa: CASSLQDVSYEQYF
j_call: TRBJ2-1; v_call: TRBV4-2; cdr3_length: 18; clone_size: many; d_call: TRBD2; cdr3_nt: TGTGCCAGCAGCCAAGATTGGACTAGCGATCCTTCCTACAATGAGCAGTTCTTC; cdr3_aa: CASSQDWTSDPSYNEQFF
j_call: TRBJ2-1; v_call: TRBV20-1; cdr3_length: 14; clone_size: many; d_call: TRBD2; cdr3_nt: TGCAGTGCTCACGGGACTAGCGGGAGAAATGAGCAGTTCTTC; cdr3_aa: CSAHGTSGRNEQFF
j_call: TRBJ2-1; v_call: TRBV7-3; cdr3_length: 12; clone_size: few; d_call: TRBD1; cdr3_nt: TGTGCCAGCAGCTCAACCGGGACAGGGTTGTTCTTC; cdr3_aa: CASSSTGTGLFF
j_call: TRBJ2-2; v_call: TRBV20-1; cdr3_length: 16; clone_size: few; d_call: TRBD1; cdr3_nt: TGCAGTGCTAGGGCCGGGACAGGGGAAGGTGCCGGGGAGCTGTTTTTT; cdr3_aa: CSARAGTGEGAGELFF
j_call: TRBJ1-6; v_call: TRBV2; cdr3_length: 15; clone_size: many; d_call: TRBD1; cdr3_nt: TGTGCCAGCAGTGCGGACAGGTTCGAATATTCACCCCTCCACTTT; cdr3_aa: CASSADRFEYSPLHF
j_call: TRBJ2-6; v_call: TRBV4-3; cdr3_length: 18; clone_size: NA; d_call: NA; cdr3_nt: TGCGCCAGCAGCCGGGGTTCGGGATTGGGCTCTGGGGCCAACGTCCTGACTTTC; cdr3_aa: CASSRGSGLGSGANVLTF
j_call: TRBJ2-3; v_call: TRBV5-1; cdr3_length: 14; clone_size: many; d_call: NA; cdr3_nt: TGCGCCAGCAGCTTGGCCCAGCGCACAGATACGCAGTATTTT; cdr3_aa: CASSLAQRTDTQYF
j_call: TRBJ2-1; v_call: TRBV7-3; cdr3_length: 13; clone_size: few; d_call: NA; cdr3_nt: TGTGCCAGCAGCTTACGGGAATACAATGAGCAGTTCTTC; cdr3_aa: CASSLREYNEQFF
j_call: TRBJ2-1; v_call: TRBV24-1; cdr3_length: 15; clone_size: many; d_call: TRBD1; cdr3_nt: TGTGCCACCAGTGATATACGGGGACAGGTCAATGAGCAGTTCTTC; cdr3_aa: CATSDIRGQVNEQFF
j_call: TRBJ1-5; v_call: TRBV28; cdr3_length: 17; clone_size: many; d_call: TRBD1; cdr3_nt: TGTGCCAGCAGTTCACGCGCCGGGACAGGGCCCAATCAGCCCCAGCATTTT; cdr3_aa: CASSSRAGTGPNQPQHF
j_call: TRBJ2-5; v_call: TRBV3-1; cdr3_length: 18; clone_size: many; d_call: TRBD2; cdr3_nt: TGTGCCAGCAGCCAAGAGCGGGGACTAGCGGGAGACCAAGAGACCCAGTACTTC; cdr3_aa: CASSQERGLAGDQETQYF
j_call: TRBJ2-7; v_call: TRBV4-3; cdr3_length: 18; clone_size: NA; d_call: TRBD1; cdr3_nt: TGCGCCAGCAGCCAAGGTCTCCGGGACAGGGTTTTTTCCTACGAGCAGTACTTC; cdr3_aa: CASSQGLRDRVFSYEQYF
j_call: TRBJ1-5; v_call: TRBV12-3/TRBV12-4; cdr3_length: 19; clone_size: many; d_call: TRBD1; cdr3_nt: TGTGCCAGCAGTGCCTTATCCGGGACAGGGACTTATAGCAATCAGCCCCAGCATTTT; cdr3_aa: CASSALSGTGTYSNQPQHF
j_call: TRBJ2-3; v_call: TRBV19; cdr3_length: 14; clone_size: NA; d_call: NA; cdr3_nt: TGTGCCAGTAGTATCGGAGGGCCGACAGATACGCAGTATTTT; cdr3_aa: CASSIGGPTDTQYF
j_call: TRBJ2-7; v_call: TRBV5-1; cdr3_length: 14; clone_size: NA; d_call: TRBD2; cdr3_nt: TGCGCCAGCAGGAAGCGGGGGGGCTCCTACGAGCAGTACTTC; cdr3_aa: CASRKRGGSYEQYF
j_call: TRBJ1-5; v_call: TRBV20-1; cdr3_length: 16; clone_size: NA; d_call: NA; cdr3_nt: TGCAGTGCTAGAGATCCGGACCGGGCCGTCAATCAGCCCCAGCATTTT; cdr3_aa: CSARDPDRAVNQPQHF
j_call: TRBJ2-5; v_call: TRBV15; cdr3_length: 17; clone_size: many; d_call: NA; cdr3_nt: TGTGCCACCAGCAGAGATGTATCAACAGGGGAGGGGGAGACCCAGTACTTC; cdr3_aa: CATSRDVSTGEGETQYF
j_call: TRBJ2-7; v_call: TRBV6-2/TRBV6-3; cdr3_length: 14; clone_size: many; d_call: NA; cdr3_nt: TGTGCCAGCAGTCACGGACAGTCTACCTACGAGCAGTACTTC; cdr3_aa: CASSHGQSTYEQYF
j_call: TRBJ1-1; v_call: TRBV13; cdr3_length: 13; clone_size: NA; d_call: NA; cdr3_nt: TGTGCCAGCTTTAGGGGGAGGGGCACTGAAGCTTTCTTT; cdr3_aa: CASFRGRGTEAFF
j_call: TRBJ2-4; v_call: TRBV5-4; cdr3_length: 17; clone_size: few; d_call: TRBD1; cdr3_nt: TGTGCCAGCAGTGACCCAGCACAGGGGGCCGAGAGAAACATTCAGTACTTC; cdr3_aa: CASSDPAQGAERNIQYF
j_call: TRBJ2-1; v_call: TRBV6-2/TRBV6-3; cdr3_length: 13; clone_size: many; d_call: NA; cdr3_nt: TGTGCCAGCCAATATAGCTCCTACAATGAGCAGTTCTTC; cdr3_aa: CASQYSSYNEQFF
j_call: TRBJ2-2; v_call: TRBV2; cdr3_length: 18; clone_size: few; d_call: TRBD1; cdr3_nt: TGTGCCAGCAGCTACTCTTTCGGACAGGTTACGAACACCGGGGAGCTGTTTTTT; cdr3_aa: CASSYSFGQVTNTGELFF
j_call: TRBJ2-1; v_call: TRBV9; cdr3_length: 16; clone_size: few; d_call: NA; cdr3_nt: TGTGCCAGCAGCTCCCTTGGCAGGGAAACCTACAATGAGCAGTTCTTC; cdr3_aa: CASSSLGRETYNEQFF
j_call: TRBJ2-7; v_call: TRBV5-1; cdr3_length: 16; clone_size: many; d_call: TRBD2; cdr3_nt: TGCGCCAGCAGCAAGGGACTAGCGGGACCGCCCTACGAGCAGTACTTC; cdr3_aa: CASSKGLAGPPYEQYF
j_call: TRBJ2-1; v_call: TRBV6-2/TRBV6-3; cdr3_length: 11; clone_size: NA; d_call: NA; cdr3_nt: TGTGCCACGGGAGAGTACAATGAGCAGTTCTTC; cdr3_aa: CATGEYNEQFF
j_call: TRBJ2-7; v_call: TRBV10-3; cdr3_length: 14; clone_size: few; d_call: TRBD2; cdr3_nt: TGTGCCTCGGGGGGGTCTAGCGGAGTCTACGAGCAGTACTTC; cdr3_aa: CASGGSSGVYEQYF
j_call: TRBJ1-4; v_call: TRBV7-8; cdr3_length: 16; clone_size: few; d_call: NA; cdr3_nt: TGTGCCAGCAGCCCCCTCGTGGGGGGAACTAATGAAAAACTGTTTTTT; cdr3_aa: CASSPLVGGTNEKLFF
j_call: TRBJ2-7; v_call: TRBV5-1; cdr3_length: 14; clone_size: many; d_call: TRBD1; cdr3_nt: TGCGCCAGCAGCTATCAACAGGGGAACTACGAGCAGTACTTC; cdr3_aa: CASSYQQGNYEQYF
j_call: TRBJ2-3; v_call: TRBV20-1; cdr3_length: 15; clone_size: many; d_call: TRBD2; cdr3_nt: TGCAGTGCTAGAGATACTAGCGTGAGCACAGATACGCAGTATTTT; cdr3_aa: CSARDTSVSTDTQYF
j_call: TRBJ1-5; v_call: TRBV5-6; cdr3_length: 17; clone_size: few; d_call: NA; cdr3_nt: TGTGCCAGCAGCCGCCGCCGGGGCCGATATAGCAATCAGCCCCAGCATTTT; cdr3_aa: CASSRRRGRYSNQPQHF
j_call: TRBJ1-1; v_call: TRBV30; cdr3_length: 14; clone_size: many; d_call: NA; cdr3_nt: TGTGCCTTCCAACCGGGACGGAAAAACACTGAAGCTTTCTTT; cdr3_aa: CAFQPGRKNTEAFF
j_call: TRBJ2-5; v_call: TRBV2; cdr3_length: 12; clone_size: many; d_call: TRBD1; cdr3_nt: TGTGCCAGCAGTGGACAACCGGGACAGGCGGACTTC; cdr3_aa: CASSGQPGQADF
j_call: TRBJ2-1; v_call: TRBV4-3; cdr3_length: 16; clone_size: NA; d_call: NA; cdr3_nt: TGCGTCAGCAGCCAAGATTTCCGCGGGGGCAACAATGAGCAGTTCTTC; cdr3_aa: CVSSQDFRGGNNEQFF
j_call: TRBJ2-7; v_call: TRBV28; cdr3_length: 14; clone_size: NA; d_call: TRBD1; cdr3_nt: TGTGCCATTAAGGATGGGGACAGCTCCTACGAGCAGTACTTC; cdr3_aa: CAIKDGDSSYEQYF
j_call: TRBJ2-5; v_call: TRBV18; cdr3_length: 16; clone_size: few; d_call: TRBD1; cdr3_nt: TGTGCCAGCTCACCCCTGGGGCAGGGGGCTCAAGAGACCCAGTACTTC; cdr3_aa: CASSPLGQGAQETQYF